This TCR beta chain was obtained from a study of blood T cell repertoires in COVID-19 (dated by TCRdb to 2018 to 2021). Study-level background: The collaborator samples originated in the United States, Italy and Spain and spanned the acute and convalescent phases of COVID-19. The material from the prospective study consisted of cDNA or gDNA derived from T cells, B-cell-depleted T cells, or PBMCs. Deeply sampled blood TCRbeta repertoires from subjects exposed to, actively infected with, or recovered from COVID-19 were included in the dataset. The repertoires were released in a freely available public database meant as a resource for research on the immune response to SARS-CoV-2. Samples were obtained from the ongoing ImmuneRACE study (first 160 participants) and from about 1,300 subjects provided by 6 global collaborators. The sample metadata nearly always contained a de-identified subject ID, COVID-19 status, age in years and sex. Where available, HLA class I and class II types were obtained from metadata supplied by the sample provider rather than from assay-based typing. Broader findings and caveats from the paper: Clinical and demographic metadata were provided uncurated, with the amount varying by source and participant.

The immunoSEQ Assay, a bias-controlled multiplex PCR, was used to amplify TCRbeta CDR3 regions from genomic DNA. As for how the authors treated the data: Within the assay, amplification of reference gene primers was used to estimate how many nucleated cells each sample contained. Sequence reads were collapsed and filtered to measure the absolute abundance of every unique TCRbeta CDR3 rearrangement. For each sample, productive Simpson clonality was calculated as the square root of Simpson's diversity index over productive rearrangements. TCRdb's version of the immuneACCESS table is confined to in-frame rearrangements and falls short of the full clone set. An unresolved V gene accounts for under half of the shortfall where checked; the remainder is of unknown origin. That table furnishes V, J and clone size, whereas the DNA furnished D and trimming. This sample is represented by more than 200,000 clones; over 75% of them were singletons. Approximately 10% of the sample is held by the ten biggest clonotypes.

One collaborating source in Seattle enrolled patients during active infection and followed them longitudinally through the course of disease. The collaborating institutions used their own protocols to collect whole blood in K2EDTA tubes. For TCRbeta analysis, collaborators shipped samples in one of three forms: frozen whole blood, isolated PBMCs, or DNA extracted from either of those sample types. V gives up 4 bases and J gives up 8 bases, and the segment between their germline ends measures 14 bases. Counted from cysteine to phenylalanine, this CDR3 has 13 amino acids. Only the CDR3 DNA is retained, 39 bases long and in frame from the first base. CDR1 and CDR2, per the germline V gene, are MNHEY and SVGAGI. Concerning this clone: Its antigen specificity is not known. Nothing much larger sits one base from this clone, and base qualities are not available.

Sequencing input: peripheral blood. Recombination linked TRBV6-5 to TRBJ1-1; the D gene is unclear. The receptor was isolated from a man between 50 and 59 years old with COVID-19, enrolled during active disease. CDR3 protein: CASSFEDKQEAFF. Here is the DNA: TGTGCCAGCAGTTTCGAAGACAAACAGGAAGCTTTCTTT.